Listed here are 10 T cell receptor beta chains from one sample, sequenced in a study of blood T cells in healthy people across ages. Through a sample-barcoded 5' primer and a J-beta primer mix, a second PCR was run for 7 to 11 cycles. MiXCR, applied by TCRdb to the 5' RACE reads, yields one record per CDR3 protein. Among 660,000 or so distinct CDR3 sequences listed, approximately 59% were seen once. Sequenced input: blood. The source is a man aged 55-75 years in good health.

In DNA, the CDR3 is TGCAGTGCTAGAGATTCCACATCCTACGAGCAGTACTTC. This sequence encodes CSARDSTSYEQYF. The chain is built from TRBV20-1 and TRBJ2-7; D is unclear. With 0 bases removed from V and 1 base from J, the gap between germline ends came to 7 bases. CDR3 length: 13 amino acids. The V gene's germline CDR1 is DFQATT and CDR2 SNEGSKA (reference sequence).

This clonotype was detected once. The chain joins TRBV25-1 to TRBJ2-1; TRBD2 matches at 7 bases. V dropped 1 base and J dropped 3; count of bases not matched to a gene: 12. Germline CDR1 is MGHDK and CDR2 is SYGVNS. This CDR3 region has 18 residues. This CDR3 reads CASSELGGDRLGYNEQFF. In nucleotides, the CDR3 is TGTGCCAGCAGTGAATTGGGAGGGGATAGACTGGGCTACAATGAGCAGTTCTTC.

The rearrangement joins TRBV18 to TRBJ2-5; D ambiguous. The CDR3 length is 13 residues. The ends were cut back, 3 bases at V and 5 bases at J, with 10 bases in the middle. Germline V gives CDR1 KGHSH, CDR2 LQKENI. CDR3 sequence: CASSPQTKETQYF. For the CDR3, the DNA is TGTGCCAGCTCACCGCAAACGAAGGAGACCCAGTACTTC.

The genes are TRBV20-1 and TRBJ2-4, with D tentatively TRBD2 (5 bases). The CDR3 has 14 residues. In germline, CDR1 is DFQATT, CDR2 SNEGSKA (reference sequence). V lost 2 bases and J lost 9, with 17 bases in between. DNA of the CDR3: TGCAGTGCTAGAAAGGGCTTTAGTGGGAGCATTCAGTACTTC. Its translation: CSARKGFSGSIQYF.

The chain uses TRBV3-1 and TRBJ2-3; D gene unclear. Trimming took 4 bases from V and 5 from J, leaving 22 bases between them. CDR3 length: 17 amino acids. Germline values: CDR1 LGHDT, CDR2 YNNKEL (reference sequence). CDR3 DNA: TGTGCCAGCAGCCCAGCCTCGTGGGTCGGCGAGGTAGATACGCAGTATTTT. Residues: CASSPASWVGEVDTQYF.

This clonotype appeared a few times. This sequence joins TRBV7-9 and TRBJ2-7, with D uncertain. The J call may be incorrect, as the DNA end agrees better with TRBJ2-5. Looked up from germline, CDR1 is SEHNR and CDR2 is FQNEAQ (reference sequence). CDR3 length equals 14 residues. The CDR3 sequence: CASSLTGDGGTQYF. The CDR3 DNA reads TGTGCCAGCAGCTTGACGGGCGATGGTGGGACCCAGTACTTC.

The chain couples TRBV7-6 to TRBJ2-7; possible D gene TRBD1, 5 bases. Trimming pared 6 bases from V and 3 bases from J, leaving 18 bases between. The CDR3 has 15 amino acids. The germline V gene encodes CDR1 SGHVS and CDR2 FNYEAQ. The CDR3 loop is CASRFPGRNVYEQYF. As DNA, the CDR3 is TGTGCCAGCAGGTTCCCAGGGCGTAATGTCTACGAGCAGTACTTC.

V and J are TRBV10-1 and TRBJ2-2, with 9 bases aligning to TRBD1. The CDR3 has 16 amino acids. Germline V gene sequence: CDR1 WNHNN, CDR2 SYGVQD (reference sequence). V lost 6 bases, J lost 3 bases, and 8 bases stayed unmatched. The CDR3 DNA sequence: TGCGCCAGCAGGATACAGGGGGCGGGAGACACCGGGGAGCTGTTTTTT. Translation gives CASRIQGAGDTGELFF.

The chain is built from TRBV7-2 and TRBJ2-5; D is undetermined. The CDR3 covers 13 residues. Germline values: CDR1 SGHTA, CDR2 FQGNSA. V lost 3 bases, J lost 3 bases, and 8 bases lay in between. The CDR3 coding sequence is TGTGCCAGCAGCTTCGTTCTAGAAGAGACCCAGTACTTC. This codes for CASSFVLEETQYF. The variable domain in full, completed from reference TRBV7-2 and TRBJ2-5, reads GAGVSQSPSNKVTEKGKDVELRCDPISGHTALYWYRQSLGQGLEFLIYFQGNSAPDKSGLPSDRFSAERTGGSVSTLTIQRTQQEDSAVYLCASSFVLEETQYFGPGTRLLVL.

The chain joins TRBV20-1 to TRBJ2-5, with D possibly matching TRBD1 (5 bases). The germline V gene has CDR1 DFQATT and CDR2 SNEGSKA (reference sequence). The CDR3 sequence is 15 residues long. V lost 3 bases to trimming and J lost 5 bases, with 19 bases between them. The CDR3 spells CSASTPARGTETQYF. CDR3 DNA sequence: TGCAGTGCTAGTACCCCTGCTAGGGGAACGGAGACCCAGTACTTC.